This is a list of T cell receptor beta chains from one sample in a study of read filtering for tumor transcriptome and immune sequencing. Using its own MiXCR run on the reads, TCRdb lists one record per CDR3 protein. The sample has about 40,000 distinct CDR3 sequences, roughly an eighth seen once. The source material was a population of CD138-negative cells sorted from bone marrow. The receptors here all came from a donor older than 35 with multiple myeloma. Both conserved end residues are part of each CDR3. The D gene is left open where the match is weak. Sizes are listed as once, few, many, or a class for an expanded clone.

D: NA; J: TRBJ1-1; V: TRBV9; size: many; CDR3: CASSALPNQNTEAFF; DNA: TGTGCCAGCAGCGCACTCCCGAATCAGAACACTGAAGCTTTCTTT
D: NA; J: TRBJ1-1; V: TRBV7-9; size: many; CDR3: CASSAVTEAFF; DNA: TGTGCCAGCAGCGCCGTCACTGAAGCTTTCTTT
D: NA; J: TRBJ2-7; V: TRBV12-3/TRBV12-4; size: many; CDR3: CASSLGAAPGLVTF; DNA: TGTGCCAGCAGTTTAGGGGCCGCCCCGGGACTGGTTACTTTC
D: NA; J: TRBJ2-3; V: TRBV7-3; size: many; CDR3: CASSLGPPGDTQYF; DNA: TGTGCCAGCAGCCTCGGACCGCCTGGAGATACGCAGTATTTT
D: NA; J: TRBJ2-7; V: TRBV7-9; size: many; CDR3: CASSYQSLPEQYF; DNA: TGTGCCAGCAGCTATCAATCTCTCCCCGAGCAGTACTTC
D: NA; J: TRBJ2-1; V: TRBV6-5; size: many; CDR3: CASSRAGGRYNEQFF; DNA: TGTGCCAGCAGCCGAGCGGGTGGGAGGTACAATGAGCAGTTCTTC
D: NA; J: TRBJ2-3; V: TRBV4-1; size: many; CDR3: CASKVGPFTDTQYF; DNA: TGCGCCAGCAAGGTGGGACCTTTCACAGATACGCAGTATTTT
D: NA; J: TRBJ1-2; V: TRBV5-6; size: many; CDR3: CASSPDPGGYGYTF; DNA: TGTGCCAGCAGCCCCGACCCGGGAGGCTATGGCTACACCTTC
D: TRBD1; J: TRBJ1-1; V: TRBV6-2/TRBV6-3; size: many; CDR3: CASRSGQQMNTEAFF; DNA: TGTGCCAGCAGGTCGGGACAGCAAATGAACACTGAAGCTTTCTTT
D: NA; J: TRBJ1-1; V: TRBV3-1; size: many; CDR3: CASSQRGGEAFF; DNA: TGTGCCAGCAGCCAACGGGGTGGTGAAGCTTTCTTT
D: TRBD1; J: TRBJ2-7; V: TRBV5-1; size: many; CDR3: CASSPGQGYLSEQYF; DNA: TGCGCCAGCAGCCCTGGACAGGGGTATCTCTCTGAGCAGTACTTC
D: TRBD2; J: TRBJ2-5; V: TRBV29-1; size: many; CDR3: CSVGGGETQYF; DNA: TGCAGCGTTGGGGGGGGGGAGACCCAGTACTTC
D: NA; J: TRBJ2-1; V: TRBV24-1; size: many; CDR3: CATSDPQTGKASNEQFF; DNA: TGTGCCACCAGTGACCCTCAGACTGGGAAGGCCAGCAATGAGCAGTTCTTC
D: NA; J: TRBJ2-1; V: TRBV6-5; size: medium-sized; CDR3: CASSRGYEQFF; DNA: TGTGCCAGCAGTAGGGGTTATGAGCAGTTCTTC